The source of this T cell receptor beta chain is a study of T cells after yellow fever vaccination. This clonotype has a handful of counts. Its matching antigen is unknown. TCRdb redid the calling of the 5' RACE reads with MiXCR, one entry per CDR3 protein. This table has a few hundred thousand distinct CDR3 sequences, around 5.3% appearing once. CDR3 size: 14 residues. The germline gives CDR1 MDHEN, CDR2 SYDVKM. The V gene end was trimmed by 8 bases and the J gene end by 5 bases; junction bases not matched to a gene: 7. The study, taken as a whole, reports: Peaking faster, on day 5 versus 15, the secondary response was nonetheless weaker. The booster saw the reappearance of most primary-vaccination clones (approximately 97% CD4, almost 90% CD8).

Material: CD4+ T cells sorted from PBMCs, obtained on the day of the yellow fever booster vaccination. The clonotype originates from a man in his late teens or twenties who received the YFV17D yellow fever vaccine. This chain uses TRBV28 with TRBJ2-7, with 12 bases identical to TRBD1. The CDR3 bases are TGTGCCAGCGGCTCGGGACAGGGGGCTCACGAGCAGTACGTC. Translating it yields CASGSGQGAHEQYV.